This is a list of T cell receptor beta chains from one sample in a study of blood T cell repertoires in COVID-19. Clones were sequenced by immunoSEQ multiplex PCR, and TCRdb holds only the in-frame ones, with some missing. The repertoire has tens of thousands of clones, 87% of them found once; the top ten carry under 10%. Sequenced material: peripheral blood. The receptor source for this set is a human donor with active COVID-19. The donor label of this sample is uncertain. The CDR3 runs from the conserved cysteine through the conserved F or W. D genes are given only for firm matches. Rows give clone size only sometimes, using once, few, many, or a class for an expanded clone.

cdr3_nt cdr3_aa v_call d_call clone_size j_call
TGTGCCACCAGTGATAAGCGGGCCCTCCAAGAGACCCAGTACTTC CATSDKRALQETQYF TRBV24-1 . . TRBJ2-5
TGTGCCAGCAGTTTAACCGGGACAGGGGCATACGAGCAGTACTTC CASSLTGTGAYEQYF TRBV27 TRBD1 . TRBJ2-7
TGTGCCAGCAGTCCCTCAAATGCGGGGTCAACCTACAATGAGCAGTTCTTC CASSPSNAGSTYNEQFF TRBV3-1/TRBV3-2 . . TRBJ2-1
TGTGCCAGCAGCTTGCGGGGGGGAGCCTATAATTCACCCCTCCACTTT CASSLRGGAYNSPLHF TRBV5-4 . . TRBJ1-6
TGTGCCAGCAGGGCTAGCGGGACCTACGAGCAGTACTTC CASRASGTYEQYF TRBV6-5 TRBD2 . TRBJ2-7
TGTGCCAGTAGTATCGGGACAGGGGGGAACACTGAAGCTTTCTTT CASSIGTGGNTEAFF TRBV19 TRBD1 . TRBJ1-1
TGTGCCAGCAGCCCCCCGGGGGGAACCCCTCGCTACAATGAGCAGTTCTTC CASSPPGGTPRYNEQFF TRBV7-9 TRBD2 . TRBJ2-1
TGTGCCGGCCCCGGGACATACAATGAGCAGTTCTTC CAGPGTYNEQFF TRBV12-3/TRBV12-4 . . TRBJ2-1
TGTGCCAGCAGCCTAAGAGCGGGAGTAGAGACCCAGTACTTC CASSLRAGVETQYF TRBV7-2 TRBD2 . TRBJ2-5
TGTGCCATCAGTGATGGGACTAGCGGGAAGGAGCAGTACTTC CAISDGTSGKEQYF TRBV10-3 TRBD2 . TRBJ2-7
TGTGCCACCAGACCAACTCCCGGGACTATAAACGATGAGCAGTTCTTC CATRPTPGTINDEQFF TRBV24-1 TRBD2 . TRBJ2-1
TGTGCCAGCAGGACTAGCGGAGACCTTGCCGGGGAGCTGTTTTTT CASRTSGDLAGELFF TRBV7-2 TRBD2 . TRBJ2-2
TGCGCCAGCAGCCAAGGCGGGGATACGCAGTATTTT CASSQGGDTQYF TRBV4-3 . . TRBJ2-3
TGTGCCAGCAGCGTAGCGGTCTTGAACACTGAAGCTTTCTTT CASSVAVLNTEAFF TRBV9 . . TRBJ1-1
TGTGCCAGCAGTTTGGTACAGAGCACAGATACGCAGTATTTT CASSLVQSTDTQYF TRBV28 . . TRBJ2-3
TGTGCCAGCAGTGAATTGAGCCAGCCCCAGCATTTT CASSELSQPQHF TRBV6-1 . . TRBJ1-5
TGTGCCAGCATCCGAACCCCGGGGGGCGACTATGGCTACACCTTC CASIRTPGGDYGYTF TRBV7-2 . . TRBJ1-2
TGTGCCAGCAGCGTAGGCCCAACGGGGGACTACGAGCAGTACTTC CASSVGPTGDYEQYF TRBV9 . once TRBJ2-7
TGCGCCAGCAGCGCTCTAGGGGGGGAAGAGACCCAGTACTTC CASSALGGEETQYF TRBV5-1 . . TRBJ2-5
TGTGCCAGCAGTTTACTGATAGGGGCATACAATGAGCAGTTCTTC CASSLLIGAYNEQFF TRBV27 . . TRBJ2-1
TGCAGCGCCGAGGCAGGGACTTCCATGGACACTGAAGCTTTCTTT CSAEAGTSMDTEAFF TRBV29-1 . . TRBJ1-1
TGTGCCAGCGCGCGTCAACCCTACAATGAGCAGTTCTTC CASARQPYNEQFF TRBV6-5 . . TRBJ2-1
TGCGCCAGCAGCTTGGCGGGCGGGGAGCTGTTTTTT CASSLAGGELFF TRBV5-1 . . TRBJ2-2
TGTGCCAGTAGTATAGAGGGACAGGGGGTTCATGAGCAGTTCTTC CASSIEGQGVHEQFF TRBV19 TRBD1 . TRBJ2-1
TGTGCCAGCTCCTTTGTGACAGCCGACTCTGGAAACACCATATATTTT CASSFVTADSGNTIYF TRBV11-3 . . TRBJ1-3
TGTGCCAGCAGCCCAGGGATGGGCTATGGCTACACCTTC CASSPGMGYGYTF TRBV9 . . TRBJ1-2
TGCGCCAGCAGCCCAGTGGGACAGGGGGCTTTCGGGGAGCTGTTTTTT CASSPVGQGAFGELFF TRBV5-1 TRBD1 . TRBJ2-2
TGTGCCAGCAGCTGGGGGACAGGGGGCGGGAATGAGCAGTTCTTC CASSWGTGGGNEQFF TRBV5-4 TRBD1 once TRBJ2-1
TGTGCCAGCGCCGAGGTAGGGGCGCCCGTCGATGAGCAGTTCTTC CASAEVGAPVDEQFF TRBV2 . few TRBJ2-1
TGTGCCAGCAGTTACTCCGGGACAGGGAGCTACGAGCAGTACTTC CASSYSGTGSYEQYF TRBV6-5 TRBD1 . TRBJ2-7
TGCAGCGTCACCGCAGGGGCAAATATAAGGGAGACCCAGTACTTC CSVTAGANIRETQYF TRBV29-1 . . TRBJ2-5
TGTGCCAGCAGCGGAGCGGGAGGGCCGCGAACCGGGGAGCTGTTTTTT CASSGAGGPRTGELFF TRBV7-8 TRBD2 . TRBJ2-2
TGTGCCAGCAGTATGCAGGGTGGATGGAATGAAAAACTGTTTTTT CASSMQGGWNEKLFF TRBV27 . . TRBJ1-4